The 2 T cell receptor beta chains below all came from one sample that was sequenced in a study of cytomegalovirus exposure and HLA in healthy donors. The PCR was carried out with 60 Vbeta primers and 13 Jbeta primers. Measured with immunoSEQ multiplex PCR; TCRdb has only the in-frame clones, and not every one. The sample shows around 130,000 clones, 65% to 85% of them seen only once. The sample was PBMCs. The receptors here all came from a man aged 50 to 59 in good health and CMV-seronegative.

The CDR3 DNA reads as TGTGCCAGCAGCCACCCGGACAGGGACAATGAGCAGTTCTTC. As protein: CASSHPDRDNEQFF. The chain recombines TRBV4-2 with TRBJ2-1; 8 bases are shared with TRBD1. The CDR3 contains 14 residues. Germline CDR1 and CDR2: LGHNA and YNFKEQ. J gave up 5 bases and V 3 bases, and 3 bases lay outside the gene matches.

This clone counts as medium-sized. At one end, the junction sequence differs from germline, possibly due to a read error. The J gene is TRBJ2-3, the V gene TRBV7-9; maybe TRBD1 (7 bases). The CDR3 contains 13 residues. Germline V lookup: CDR1 SEHNR, CDR2 FQNEAQ (reference sequence). CDR3 DNA: TGTGCCAGCAGCCCCAGGAGGGGAGATACAGGGGATTTT. It is translated as CASSPRRGDTGDF.